Listed below are T cell receptor beta chains from one sample, sequenced in a study of blood T cell repertoires in COVID-19. Method: immunoSEQ multiplex PCR; TCRdb's copy keeps in-frame clones and lacks some. The sample lists approximately 68,000 clones, roughly 86% occurring once. Sequenced sample: peripheral blood. All receptors come from a woman aged 55-70 years with acute or convalescent COVID-19. Each CDR3 is given with its conserved first and last residue. A D gene is named only where the DNA matches it firmly. Clone size is shown for a subset of rows, as once, few, many or a class of expanded clone.

TRBD2	TRBV4-1	.	TRBJ2-7	CASSSGAGEQYF	TGCGCCAGCTCTAGCGGGGCAGGCGAGCAGTACTTC
TRBD1	TRBV30	few	TRBJ1-6	CAWMGDSVIRPLHF	TGTGCCTGGATGGGGGACAGCGTAATTAGGCCCCTCCACTTT
.	TRBV11-2	.	TRBJ2-7	CASSANQISYEQYF	TGTGCCAGTAGTGCCAATCAAATCTCCTACGAGCAGTACTTC
TRBD2	TRBV10-3	.	TRBJ2-1	CAIRGAAGGDYNEQFF	TGTGCCATCAGGGGAGCAGCGGGGGGAGACTACAATGAGCAGTTCTTC
.	TRBV2	.	TRBJ1-4	CASSETGATNEKLFF	TGTGCCAGCAGTGAAACGGGAGCAACTAATGAAAAACTGTTTTTT
TRBD1	TRBV19	.	TRBJ2-5	CAVRDRGRETQYF	TGTGCCGTCCGGGACAGGGGTAGAGAGACCCAGTACTTC
TRBD1	TRBV5-1	.	TRBJ2-2	CASSLAVIQGDTGELFF	TGCGCCAGCAGCTTGGCCGTTATACAGGGGGACACCGGGGAGCTGTTTTTT
.	TRBV27	.	TRBJ2-5	CASSLQGLQETQYF	TGTGCCAGCAGTTTGCAGGGCTTACAAGAGACCCAGTACTTC
.	TRBV27	.	TRBJ1-1	CASMGWGGLNTEAFF	TGTGCCAGCATGGGTTGGGGGGGTCTGAACACTGAAGCTTTCTTT
.	TRBV7-6	once	TRBJ1-6	CASSDRYSPLHF	TGTGCCAGCAGCGACAGGTATTCACCCCTCCACTTT